The source of this TCR beta chain is a study of cytomegalovirus exposure and HLA in healthy donors. The trim removed 0 bases at V and 5 bases at J, leaving 4 bases unmatched. The CDR3 consists of 14 residues. Germline V gives CDR1 SGHRS, CDR2 YFSETQ. The PCR used 60 Vbeta and 13 Jbeta primers. TCRdb keeps only in-frame clones here, not all; method: immunoSEQ multiplex PCR. The table shows roughly 150,000 clones, with roughly 80% occurring only once. The sequence came from a man in his thirties or forties in good health and CMV-seronegative. The sample was PBMCs. The rearrangement joins TRBV5-1 to TRBJ2-5; 7 bases are shared with TRBD1. In nucleotides, the CDR3 is TGCGCCAGCAGCTTGGGACAGGGTAGGGAGACCCAGTACTTC. This translates into CASSLGQGRETQYF.